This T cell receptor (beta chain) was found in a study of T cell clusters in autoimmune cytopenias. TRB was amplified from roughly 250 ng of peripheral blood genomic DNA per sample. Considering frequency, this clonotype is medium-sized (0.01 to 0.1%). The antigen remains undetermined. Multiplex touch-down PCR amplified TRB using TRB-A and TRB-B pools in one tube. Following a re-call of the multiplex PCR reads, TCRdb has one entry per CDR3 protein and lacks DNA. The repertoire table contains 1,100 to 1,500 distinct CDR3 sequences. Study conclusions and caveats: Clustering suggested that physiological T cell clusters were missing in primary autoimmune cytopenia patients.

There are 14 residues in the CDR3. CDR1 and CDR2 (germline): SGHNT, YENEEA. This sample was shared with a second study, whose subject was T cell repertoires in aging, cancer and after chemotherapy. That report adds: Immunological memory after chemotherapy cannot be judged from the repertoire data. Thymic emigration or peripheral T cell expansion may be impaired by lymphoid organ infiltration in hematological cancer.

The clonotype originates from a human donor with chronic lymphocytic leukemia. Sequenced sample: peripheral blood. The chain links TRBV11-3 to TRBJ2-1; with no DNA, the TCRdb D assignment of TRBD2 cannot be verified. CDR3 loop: CASSTGLASDEQFF.